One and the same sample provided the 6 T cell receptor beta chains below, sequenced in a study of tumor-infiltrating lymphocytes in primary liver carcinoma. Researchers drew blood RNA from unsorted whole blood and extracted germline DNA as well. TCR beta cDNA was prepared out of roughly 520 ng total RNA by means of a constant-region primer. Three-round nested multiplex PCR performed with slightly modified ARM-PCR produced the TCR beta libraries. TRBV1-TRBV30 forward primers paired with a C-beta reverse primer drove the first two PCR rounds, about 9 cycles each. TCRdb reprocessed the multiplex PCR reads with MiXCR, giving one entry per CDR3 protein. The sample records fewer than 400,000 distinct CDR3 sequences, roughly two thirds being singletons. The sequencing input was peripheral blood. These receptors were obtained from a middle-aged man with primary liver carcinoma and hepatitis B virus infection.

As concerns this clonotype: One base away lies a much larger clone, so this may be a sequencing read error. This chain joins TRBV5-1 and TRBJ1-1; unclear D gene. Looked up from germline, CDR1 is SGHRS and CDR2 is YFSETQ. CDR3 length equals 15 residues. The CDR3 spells CASSLSAGLNAEAFF. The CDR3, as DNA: TGCGCCAGCAGCTTGTCAGCGGGATTGAACGCTGAAGCTTTCTTT.

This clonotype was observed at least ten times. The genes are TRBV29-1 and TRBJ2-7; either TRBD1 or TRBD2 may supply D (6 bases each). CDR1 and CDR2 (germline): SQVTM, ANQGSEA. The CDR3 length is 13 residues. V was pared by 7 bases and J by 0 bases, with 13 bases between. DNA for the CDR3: TGCAGCGGGAGGGACAAGCGCTCCTACGAGCAGTACTTC. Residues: CSGRDKRSYEQYF.

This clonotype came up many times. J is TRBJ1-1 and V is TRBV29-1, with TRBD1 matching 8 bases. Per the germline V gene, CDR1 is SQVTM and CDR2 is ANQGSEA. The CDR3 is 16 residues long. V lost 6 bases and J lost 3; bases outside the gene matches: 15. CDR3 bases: TGCAGCGTCGTACAACGGACAGGGTGGTTTGACACTGAAGCTTTCTTT. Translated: CSVVQRTGWFDTEAFF.

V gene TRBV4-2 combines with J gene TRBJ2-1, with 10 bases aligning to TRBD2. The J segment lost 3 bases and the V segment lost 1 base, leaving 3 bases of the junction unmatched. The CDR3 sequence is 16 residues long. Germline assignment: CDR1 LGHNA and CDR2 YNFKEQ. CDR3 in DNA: TGTGCCAGCAGCCAAGGAACTAGCGGGGTCTACAATGAGCAGTTCTTC. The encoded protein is CASSQGTSGVYNEQFF.

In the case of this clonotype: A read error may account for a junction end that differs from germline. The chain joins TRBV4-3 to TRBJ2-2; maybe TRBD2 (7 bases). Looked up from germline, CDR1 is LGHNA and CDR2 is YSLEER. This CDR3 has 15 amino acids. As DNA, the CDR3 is TGCGCCAGCAGCCAAGATCCGGGACATCCCGGGGGGCTGTTATTT. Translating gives CASSQDPGHPGGLLF.

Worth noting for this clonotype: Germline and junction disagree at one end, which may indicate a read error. CDR3 protein: CSVENGDYGQNF. CDR3 in DNA: TGCAGCGTTGAAAACGGAGACTACGGGCAGAACTTC. The J gene is TRBJ2-7, the V gene TRBV29-1, with D perhaps matching TRBD2 (5 bases). This CDR3 is 12 amino acids long. In germline, CDR1 is SQVTM, CDR2 ANQGSEA.